The 2 T cell receptor beta chains below come from one sample, sequenced in a study of blood T cell repertoires in COVID-19. Produced via immunoSEQ multiplex PCR; TCRdb's table is partial and in-frame only. Of approximately 220,000 clones listed, approximately 91% were seen once; the top ten hold approximately 0.69%. The sequencing sample was made of peripheral blood. The receptors were sampled from a man in his forties or fifties with acute or convalescent COVID-19.

The V call is TRBV4-3, the J call TRBJ1-2, with 7 bases lining up with TRBD1. This CDR3 has 13 amino acids. The V segment lost 4 bases and the J segment 4 bases; nucleotides outside the gene matches: 3. Germline V CDR1 and CDR2: LGHNA, YSLEER. In nucleotides, the CDR3 is TGCGCCAGCAGCCCGCAGGGGGGCTATGGCTACACCTTC. This translates into CASSPQGGYGYTF.

The chain is built from TRBV29-1 and TRBJ2-5, with 11 bases that match TRBD2. The CDR3 is 15 residues long. V gave up 0 bases and J gave up 7 bases; unmatched junction bases: 7. Germline CDR1 reads SQVTM; CDR2 reads ANQGSEA. For the CDR3, the DNA is TGCAGCGTTGAAGATAGCCTAGCGGGAGGAGGGACCCAGTACTTC. Amino acid sequence: CSVEDSLAGGGTQYF.